This T cell receptor beta chain appears in the sequencing data of a study of cytomegalovirus exposure and HLA in healthy donors. Whole-study findings and limits: Evidence from a later analysis indicated that most CMV-associated TCR beta chains looked HLA-restricted. There were several of the most significant clusters that appeared linked to common viral pathogens in a later analysis.

Details on this clone: Its antigen is unidentified.

Germline V CDR1 and CDR2: KGHSH, LQKENI. The CDR3 loop spans 15 amino acids. V lost 1 base to trimming and J lost 7 bases; unmatched junction nucleotides: 7. Use of 60 Vbeta and 13 Jbeta primers characterized the PCR. Using immunoSEQ multiplex PCR, the repertoire was profiled, and TCRdb retains in-frame clones only, with some absent. Recorded for this sample: around 70,000 clones. Donors had nominal health at sampling but likely had unrecorded immune exposures. The chain has TRBV18 and TRBJ2-7, with 10 bases matching TRBD1. Sequenced material: PBMCs. The TCR sequence derives from a woman aged 40 to 50 in good health and CMV-seropositive. CDR3 sequence reads: CASSPLAGDRGEQYF. The CDR3 DNA sequence: TGTGCCAGCTCACCACTTGCGGGGGACAGGGGAGAGCAGTACTTC. Variable domain in full (rest from reference TRBV18 and TRBJ2-7): NAGVMQNPRHLVRRRGQEARLRCSPMKGHSHVYWYRQLPEEGLKFMVYLQKENIIDESGMPKERFSAEFPKEGPSILRIQQVVRGDSAAYFCASSPLAGDRGEQYFGPGTRLTVT.